The 7 T cell receptor beta chains listed next were all sequenced from one sample in a study of shared clonotypes between healthy human individuals (dated by TCRdb to 2018 to 2021). Libraries came from the immunoSEQ multiplex PCR assay. TCRdb limited this immuneACCESS table to in-frame rearrangements with V and J called. A share of clones is missing; checked studies link under half to unresolved V genes, and the rest is unexplained. The sample table records 2 million to 2.5 million clones; roughly 92% of these occur just once. 0.37% of the sample comes from the top ten. The sequencing input was naive CD4+ T cells from PBMCs. This sample's cell subset or site label indicates: CD45RA+ positively selected. These receptors were collected from a young man in good health. Some clones in this sample may be carry-over from other donors' samples.

CDR3 amino acids: CASRTTGGPNEKLFF. The CDR3 DNA reads as TGTGCCAGCAGAACGACAGGGGGACCTAATGAAAAACTGTTTTTT. The chain employs TRBV6-6 and TRBJ1-4, with 9 bases that match TRBD1. CDR3 length: 15 amino acids. The V gene end was trimmed by 6 bases and the J gene end by 3 bases; junction bases not matched to a gene: 5. Germline assignment: CDR1 MNHNY and CDR2 SVGAGI (reference sequence).

V gene TRBV2 combines with J gene TRBJ1-3; D possibly corresponds to TRBD1 (6 bases). Germline V gene lookup returns CDR1 SNHLY and CDR2 FYNNEI. This CDR3 comprises 12 residues. Trimming left V 9 bases short and J 3 bases short, with 9 bases between. The CDR3 region is CARGAVGNTIYF. CDR3 sequence (DNA): TGTGCCAGGGGGGCCGTTGGAAACACCATATATTTT.

The rearrangement joins TRBV6-1 to TRBJ1-2; 7 bases line up with TRBD1. From germline, CDR1 is MNHNS and CDR2 SASEGT. The CDR3 has 16 residues. Trimming at V came to 0 bases and at J to 6 bases, leaving 10 bases not matched to a gene. The DNA of the CDR3 is TGTGCCAGCAGTGAAGCGGGGAGGGGGCCTGGGGATGGCTACACCTTC. Protein product: CASSEAGRGPGDGYTF.

The CDR3 DNA is TGTGCCAGCAAAGACGGTTACATTCAGTACTTC. It specifies CASKDGYIQYF. This chain joins TRBV28 and TRBJ2-4; no firm D call. Germline V lookup: CDR1 MDHEN, CDR2 SYDVKM. Trimming cost V 7 bases and J 8 bases, with 9 bases left between them. The CDR3 is 11 residues long.

The chain links TRBV7-2 to TRBJ2-1; 13 bases map to TRBD2. Looked up from germline, CDR1 is SGHTA and CDR2 is FQGNSA. V lost 5 bases to trimming and J lost 15 bases; unmatched junction nucleotides: 10. This CDR3 contains 14 residues. The CDR3 loop reads CASSPRTSGSGLFF. The CDR3 DNA is TGTGCCAGCAGCCCCAGGACTAGCGGGAGTGGCCTGTTCTTC.

V and J are TRBV18 and TRBJ2-1; possibly TRBD1 or TRBD2 for D (5 bases each). Between the trimmed V and J ends, which lost 2 bases and 6 bases, there was a span of 8 bases. This CDR3 comprises 13 residues. Germline lookup yields CDR1 KGHSH and CDR2 LQKENI. The CDR3, as DNA: TGTGCCAGCTCACCAGGGGGACCCAATGAGCAGTTCTTC. Its translation is CASSPGGPNEQFF. The entire variable domain, with the rest obtained from reference TRBV18 and TRBJ2-1, is as follows: NAGVMQNPRHLVRRRGQEARLRCSPMKGHSHVYWYRQLPEEGLKFMVYLQKENIIDESGMPKERFSAEFPKEGPSILRIQQVVRGDSAAYFCASSPGGPNEQFFGPGTRLTVL.

This chain links TRBV28 with TRBJ2-7, with no clear D. The CDR3 consists of 15 residues. Germline assignment: CDR1 MDHEN and CDR2 SYDVKM. Trimming pared 5 bases from V and 2 bases from J, leaving 16 bases between. The CDR3 spells CASSAGQLGAYEQYF. CDR3 in DNA: TGTGCCAGCAGTGCCGGGCAGCTTGGCGCCTACGAGCAGTACTTC.